This is a list of T cell receptor beta chains from one sample in a study of CD8+ T cells in alopecia areata. Libraries were prepared by immunoSEQ multiplex PCR; TCRdb keeps only in-frame clonotypes and omits some of them. The sample consists of fewer than 200,000 clones, under 60% of them appearing once. This material consisted of CD8+ T cells sorted from blood, taken at week 24, from a patient treated with tofacitinib. The receptor source for this set is a human donor with alopecia areata. Both conserved end residues are trimmed from each CDR3.

TRBV7-6 | ASSLAWETQY
TRBV30 | AWNQGTGANVLT
TRBV29-1 | SVGSNTGELF
TRBV13 | ASSLFDRSGGYT
TRBV2 | ASSEGPGPNSYNEQF
TRBV4-1 | ASSLRRTSGGETQY
TRBV27 | ASKLSDSARETQY
TRBV13 | ASGQGANEQY
TRBV13 | ASSFWTGIRV
TRBV29-1 | SVEDTTASYEQY
TRBV7-9 | ASSFNRGGYGYT
TRBV15 | ATSRPPGLAESSYNEQF
TRBV5-1 | ASSLSGELF
TRBV4-2 | ASSQRLWFGYT
TRBV5-1 | ASGQGAKEQY
TRBV19 | ASSNRILNTGELF
TRBV2 | ASAGTGISYEQY
TRBV19 | ASSRWQLNTEAF
TRBV18 | ASSSRDSSSYNEQF
TRBV19 | ASSPSRNQPQH
TRBV2 | ASSVSGGRNEQF
TRBV29-1 | SVLVGQGSDEQF
TRBV6-5 | ASRQLRHNYGYT
TRBV5-1 | ASSPRGNTQY
TRBV10-3 | AISVGVDTDTQY
TRBV4-1 | ASSQDSGIGLYNEQF
TRBV29-1 | SVGPRETGDDYGYT
TRBV11-3 | ASSPGLADSYEQY
TRBV7-8 | ASSSPGLFTY
TRBV28 | ASSFRTGGAKTGELF
TRBV9 | ASSVVPGPDTQY
TRBV15 | ATSRAARGQGNGYT
TRBV5-1 | ASSLEGLADTDTQY
TRBV7-9 | ASSARDEAF
TRBV13 | ASSGGQQETQY
TRBV6-5 | ASSSGANVLT
TRBV14 | ASSQEHRDYGYT